This T cell receptor (beta chain) stems from a study of T cell responses to AZD1222 COVID-19 vaccine. Study results and limitations: Clonal diversity may have been underestimated in mostly white British donors. At study baseline, merely six AZD1222 recipients were seropositive.

Method: immunoSEQ multiplex PCR; TCRdb's copy keeps in-frame clones and lacks some. The sample includes some 120,000 clones, about nine tenths of them seen just once. Concerning this clone: The antigen is undetermined.

The sample here was peripheral blood, taken on day 0 of AZD1222 vaccination. This clonotype was sampled from an adult in good health.

CDR3 DNA: TGCAGTGCTAGACACACCGGTGAAGCTTTCTTT. It is translated as CSARHTGEAFF. The chain joins TRBV20-1 to TRBJ1-1; unclear D gene. V lost 2 bases, J lost 7 bases, and 8 bases lay in between. This CDR3 spans 11 amino acids. Germline loops: CDR1 DFQATT, CDR2 SNEGSKA (reference sequence).